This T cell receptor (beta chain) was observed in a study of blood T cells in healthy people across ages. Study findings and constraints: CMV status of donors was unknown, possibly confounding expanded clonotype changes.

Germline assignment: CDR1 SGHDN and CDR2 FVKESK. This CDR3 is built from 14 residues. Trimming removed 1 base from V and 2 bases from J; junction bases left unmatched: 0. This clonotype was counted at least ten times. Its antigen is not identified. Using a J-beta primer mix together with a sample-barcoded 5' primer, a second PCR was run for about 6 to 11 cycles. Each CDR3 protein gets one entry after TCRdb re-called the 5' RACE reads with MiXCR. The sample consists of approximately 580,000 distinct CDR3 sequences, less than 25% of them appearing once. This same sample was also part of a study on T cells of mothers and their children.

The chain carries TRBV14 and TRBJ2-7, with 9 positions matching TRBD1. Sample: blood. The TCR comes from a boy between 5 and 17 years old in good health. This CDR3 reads CASSQGQGAYEQYF. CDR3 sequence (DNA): TGTGCCAGCAGCCAAGGACAGGGGGCCTACGAGCAGTACTTC.